The clone carrying this T cell receptor (beta chain) rates as medium-sized (0.01 to 0.1%). Its antigen remains unknown. This beta chain lies outside the target of a library built for alpha chains; its clone size means little. The data belong to a study of spatial heterogeneity in lung cancer. Study summary: Across tumor regions, counts of TCR transcripts showed a strong correlation with a T cell module score derived from matched bulk RNA-seq. In the raw reads, each unique TCR and UMI combination was present more than ten times on average.

Time point reported: sample taken at primary tumor resection. Regarding the study as a whole: Within tumors, counts of expanded alpha and beta TCRs tracked tumor mutation counts.

CDR3 length: 13 residues. V was clipped by 3 bases and J by 7 bases, with 10 bases between them. Germline CDR1 is KGHSH and CDR2 is LQKENI. One entry per CDR3 protein, called by TCRdb with MiXCR from the 5' RACE reads. The sample lists a few thousand distinct CDR3 sequences; about 7% were seen once. The clonotype comes from a male donor with early-stage non-small cell lung cancer. The chain recombines TRBV18 with TRBJ1-5; no definite D call. The sequenced sample was lung tumor tissue, obtained at surgery. The CDR3 loop is CASSPMDGQPQHF. The CDR3 nucleotides read TGTGCCAGCTCACCGATGGACGGCCAGCCCCAGCATTTT.